This T cell receptor (beta chain) was observed in a study of T-cell memory formation after mild COVID-19. TCRdb redid the calling of the 5' RACE reads with MiXCR, one entry per CDR3 protein. The table has under 650,000 distinct CDR3 sequences, more than 15% seen once. Germline V gene data show CDR1 as SGHRS and CDR2 as YFSETQ. The CDR3 consists of 15 residues. V was shortened by 0 bases and J by 4 bases, with 13 bases between the two germline ends. The V gene is TRBV5-1, the J gene TRBJ1-2, with D possibly being TRBD1 (5 bases). The clonotype was recovered from an adult woman who had mild COVID-19 (a few samples of this study predate the infection). Cell type and time point are not known. Sequencing was performed on PBMCs or a T cell subset sorted from them (not recorded which). The CDR3 protein is CASSLAGEGSYGYTF. The CDR3 DNA reads as TGCGCCAGCAGCTTGGCCGGGGAGGGGAGCTATGGCTACACCTTC.